This T cell receptor beta chain was recorded in a study of Graves' ophthalmopathy and Graves' hyperthyroidism (dated by TCRdb to 2016 to 2019). Background on the whole study: Peripheral blood was collected before any treatment was given, at the time of initial diagnosis. To tell Graves' ophthalmopathy apart from Graves' hyperthyroidism, and to predict which patients would progress to ophthalmopathy, the study relied on TCR beta repertoire signatures. Following sampling, methimazole starting at 30 mg daily was administered to hyperthyroidism patients, and high-dose intravenous methylprednisolone was administered to ophthalmopathy patients. In total, 135 blood samples were TCR-sequenced: around 42 ophthalmopathy, some 72 hyperthyroidism and roughly 17 hyperthyroidism-to-ophthalmopathy patients. To explore V-J signatures that distinguish ophthalmopathy from hyperthyroidism, a discovery set of 100 patients was enrolled, made up of over 40 with ophthalmopathy and around 60 with stable hyperthyroidism. In five to seven hyperthyroidism patients, T-cell repertoires of thyroid tissue and blood were compared. An independent validation cohort was composed of 18 hyperthyroidism patients and about 16 patients who later progressed from hyperthyroidism to ophthalmopathy. General findings and caveats noted by the study authors: No statistical method was used to predetermine the sample size, and group allocation was not hidden from the investigators. In validation, the model predicted ophthalmopathy progression with roughly 68% sensitivity and 72.22% specificity; some 13 predicted patients were CT-confirmed with GO in a median of approximately 6.5 months. The 13-signature model separated ophthalmopathy from stable hyperthyroidism with roughly 88% sensitivity and just under 84% specificity in cross-validation, and 80%/75% in the test set. Most expanded thyroid clonotypes with a frequency above 0.001 also appeared in blood, which suggests that blood repertoires may reflect the immune response in the thyroid.

Ophthalmopathy patients were characterized by moderately to severely active disease, a Clinical Activity Score of at least 3, a NOSPECS grade of at least 4, and a disease duration under 3 months. Patients with other autoimmune diseases, uncontrolled infections, pregnancy or lactation were excluded from the study. Clinical symptoms, serum thyroxine, TRAb, thyroid ultrasound and orbital computed tomography formed the basis of the diagnosis. PBMCs were isolated from about 9.2 ml of fresh peripheral blood by Ficoll-Paque density gradient centrifugation. Trizol reagent was used to extract the total RNA, and its quality was then checked on an Agilent 2100 Bioanalyzer. The CDR3 numbers 14 residues from cysteine through phenylalanine. The retained sequence is limited to the CDR3, 42 bases, with the frame set at the first base. Via the germline V gene (reference sequence), CDR1 is DFQATT and CDR2 SNEGSKA. V loses 0 bases of germline sequence and J loses 1 base, and the interval between the two ends is 10 bases.

For repertoire sequencing, the TCR beta CDR3 regions were amplified from RNA transcripts. The first round was an RT-PCR using HTBI primers with the Qiagen OneStep RT-PCR kit, and this first round was followed by a second-round multiplex PCR, then size selection and purification. Libraries were sequenced paired-end with 100 bp reads on an Illumina HiSeq2000. The paper's processing steps were these. SOAPnuke was used for read processing, and reads with adapters, uncalled bases, a mean Phred below 15, or no exact constant-primer or identifier match were discarded. COPE v1.2.5 was used to merge the high-quality paired reads. Clonotypes were defined as unique nucleotide sequences and were aligned to IMGT TRB V, D and J references using MiTCR v1.1. The analysis was limited to V-J combinations with a frequency above 0.0001, which together covered 99.2% of the repertoires. For each V-J combination, a TCR clonal expansion and chaos score was defined as F50 clonal expansion divided by the chaos observed in the TCRdist matrix. Welch's t-statistics and random forest were used to reduce the features to about twelve V-J combinations, which were then used as input to a naive Bayes classifier. The Morisita-Horn index was used to measure how similar the thyroid and blood repertoires were. The public reads were reprocessed in TCRdb via fastp at Q25 and MiXCR, keeping in-frame beta chains. Each entry merges the rows of one CDR3 protein and shows their most common DNA and genes. The V and J calls were determined by TCRdb, not by the authors. This sample has 340,000 or so distinct CDR3 sequences in its table, and roughly a sixth of those were observed once. The top ten clonotypes cover over 9% of the sample.

Many counts were recorded for this clonotype. It lacks a known antigen. The sample holds no much larger clone one base away, and base qualities are not on file. The V and J segments used are TRBV20-1 and TRBJ2-7, with the D gene not confidently named. The sample comprised peripheral blood. The source is an adult man with Graves' ophthalmopathy. In nucleotide form, the sequence is TGCAGTGCTAGAGAACGTGAGGTATCCTACGAGCAGTACTTC. Its translation reads: CSAREREVSYEQYF.